This is a list of T cell receptor beta chains from one sample in a study of T cells in Graves' hyperthyroidism and ophthalmopathy. TCRdb passed the multiplex PCR reads through MiXCR, listing each CDR3 protein once. This table holds some 490,000 distinct CDR3 sequences, around 16% found once. The source material was blood. These receptors originate from a woman between 25 and 40 years old with Graves' ophthalmopathy. Both conserved end residues are part of each CDR3. D genes are given only for firm matches. Clone size, where shown, is once, few, many, or a class for clones that have expanded.

j_call v_call clone_size d_call cdr3_nt cdr3_aa
TRBJ2-1 TRBV15 many TRBD2 TGTGCCACCAGCAGAGTTCCCCGGACTAGCGGGATAGGTAATGAGCAGTTCTTC CATSRVPRTSGIGNEQFF
TRBJ2-7 TRBV6-1 many NA TGTGCCGTTCATGACGGGGGCGGTGAGCAGTACTTC CAVHDGGGEQYF
TRBJ2-2 TRBV11-2 many TRBD1 TGTGCCAGCAGCCCCCGACAGGGGTCGAACACCGGGGAGCTGTTTTTT CASSPRQGSNTGELFF
TRBJ1-6 TRBV28 many TRBD1 TGTGCCAGCAGCCCTAGGGACAGACGCTCCTATAATTCACCCCTCCACTTT CASSPRDRRSYNSPLHF
TRBJ2-3 TRBV10-3 few TRBD2 TGTGCCATCAGTGAGGATTCGACTAGCCAAGATACGCAGTATTTT CAISEDSTSQDTQYF
TRBJ1-6 TRBV20-1 NA NA TGCAGTGCTAGAGGGCGGGGAAGCTCCTATAATTCACCCCTCCACTTT CSARGRGSSYNSPLHF
TRBJ1-1 TRBV3-1 many NA TGTGCCAGCAGCCCCTTACTGAACACTGAAGCTTTCTTT CASSPLLNTEAFF
TRBJ2-5 TRBV11-2 NA TRBD2 TGTGCCAGCAACCCCAGGTGGGGTAGCGGGAGTATCGATGGAGGAGAGACCCAGTACTTC CASNPRWGSGSIDGGETQYF
TRBJ2-2 TRBV28 NA TRBD1 TGTGCCAGCAGTTCCAGGGGACAGGGGTCCGGGGAGCTGTTTTTT CASSSRGQGSGELFF
TRBJ2-7 TRBV7-8 few NA TGTGCCCGAAAAAACGGATTAAGGGCCTACGAGCAGTACTTC CARKNGLRAYEQYF
TRBJ1-5 TRBV6-1 once NA TGTGCCGCATCCGGTCGGGGTCCCAATCAGCCCCAGCATTTT CAASGRGPNQPQHF
TRBJ2-1 TRBV27 NA NA TGTGCCAGCAGTTTAATGGCGGGGCGGGACGGTGAGCAGTTCTTC CASSLMAGRDGEQFF
TRBJ2-7 TRBV28 few NA TGTGCCAGCAGTGCCCTCCTTGGGGACTCCTACGAGCAGTACTTC CASSALLGDSYEQYF
TRBJ2-7 TRBV20-1 few TRBD1 TGCAGTGCAAAAGGAGACAGGGGGCTCGACAAGCAGTACTTC CSAKGDRGLDKQYF